This is a list of T cell receptor beta chains from one sample in a study of identical twins. TCRdb independently ran MiXCR on the 5' RACE reads; one entry per CDR3 protein. The sample gives 600,000 to 700,000 distinct CDR3 sequences, 20% to 25% of which show up once; roughly 4% is in the top ten. This sample also appeared in a second study, on T cells expressing NK-cell markers.

Sequenced input: PBMCs. These receptors all stem from a woman aged 18-29 years in good health. Both conserved end residues are part of each CDR3. D genes are given only for firm matches. The listing skips clone size in some rows; elsewhere it reads once, few, many or a size class.

clone size: .; D gene: .; CDR3 length: 13; J gene: TRBJ1-2; V gene: TRBV6-5; CDR3 protein: CASSYGQLFGYTF; CDR3 DNA: TGTGCCAGCAGTTATGGTCAGCTTTTTGGCTACACCTTC
clone size: few; D gene: .; CDR3 length: 14; J gene: TRBJ1-1; V gene: TRBV7-6; CDR3 protein: CASSLSVTNTEAFF; CDR3 DNA: TGTGCCAGCAGCTTATCGGTGACGAACACTGAAGCTTTCTTT
clone size: many; D gene: TRBD2; CDR3 length: 15; J gene: TRBJ2-3; V gene: TRBV20-1; CDR3 protein: CSARDGTRSTDTQYF; CDR3 DNA: TGCAGTGCTAGAGACGGGACTAGGAGCACAGATACGCAGTATTTT
clone size: .; D gene: .; CDR3 length: 12; J gene: TRBJ2-5; V gene: TRBV10-3; CDR3 protein: CATRRGSETQYF; CDR3 DNA: TGTGCCACAAGGAGGGGGTCAGAGACCCAGTACTTC
clone size: .; D gene: .; CDR3 length: 14; J gene: TRBJ2-2; V gene: TRBV12-3/TRBV12-4; CDR3 protein: CASSFREGTGELFF; CDR3 DNA: TGTGCCAGCAGTTTCCGAGAGGGCACCGGGGAGCTGTTTTTT
clone size: .; D gene: TRBD1; CDR3 length: 16; J gene: TRBJ2-7; V gene: TRBV5-1; CDR3 protein: CASSLAPGTGPYEQYF; CDR3 DNA: TGCGCCAGCAGCTTGGCCCCAGGGACAGGACCCTACGAGCAGTACTTC
clone size: few; D gene: TRBD2; CDR3 length: 17; J gene: TRBJ2-6; V gene: TRBV20-1; CDR3 protein: CSARGLADFSGANVLTF; CDR3 DNA: TGCAGTGCTAGAGGACTAGCGGATTTCTCTGGGGCCAACGTCCTGACTTTC
clone size: .; D gene: .; CDR3 length: 13; J gene: TRBJ1-1; V gene: TRBV12-3/TRBV12-4; CDR3 protein: CASNPGGRTEAFF; CDR3 DNA: TGTGCCAGCAACCCCGGGGGGAGGACTGAAGCTTTCTTT
clone size: few; D gene: TRBD2; CDR3 length: 14; J gene: TRBJ2-1; V gene: TRBV12-3/TRBV12-4; CDR3 protein: CASRLLAGWDEQFF; CDR3 DNA: TGTGCCAGCAGGCTCCTAGCGGGATGGGATGAGCAGTTCTTC
clone size: few; D gene: .; CDR3 length: 13; J gene: TRBJ1-5; V gene: TRBV7-2; CDR3 protein: CASSLILGQPQHF; CDR3 DNA: TGTGCCAGCAGCTTAATCTTAGGTCAGCCCCAGCATTTT
clone size: many; D gene: .; CDR3 length: 11; J gene: TRBJ1-2; V gene: TRBV6-5; CDR3 protein: CATEGVRGYTF; CDR3 DNA: TGTGCCACCGAGGGAGTGAGAGGCTACACCTTC
clone size: many; D gene: .; CDR3 length: 15; J gene: TRBJ2-2; V gene: TRBV6-5; CDR3 protein: CASSSTPGISGELFF; CDR3 DNA: TGTGCCAGCAGTTCCACTCCCGGGATTTCCGGGGAGCTGTTTTTT
clone size: many; D gene: TRBD1; CDR3 length: 14; J gene: TRBJ1-2; V gene: TRBV12-3/TRBV12-4; CDR3 protein: CASNEGTAFYGYTF; CDR3 DNA: TGTGCCAGCAATGAGGGGACAGCCTTCTATGGCTACACCTTC